The subject of this entry is one T cell receptor beta chain. This entry comes from a study of molecular identifiers for immune sequencing clone quantification. Across the whole study: Five aliquots were made in replicates from the RNA of roughly 20,000 or 100,000 naive CD8 cells, and four were sequenced.

In the sort, naive CD8 T cells were defined as CD8+CD4-CCR7+CD45RA+. CDR3 size: 15 residues. The ends lost 5 bases at V and 2 bases at J; junction bases unmatched: 7. Germline lookup yields CDR1 SNHLY and CDR2 FYNNEI. A single record per CDR3 protein comes from TCRdb applying MiXCR to the PCR reads. The table lists approximately 500,000 distinct CDR3 sequences, 25% of them singletons. The sample was naive CD8+ T cells from blood, with Jurkat cell RNA spiked in. The subset: FACS-sorted CD8+CD4-CCR7+CD45RA+ naive T cells. This clonotype originated in a human donor in good health. Some libraries in this study had Jurkat cell RNA spiked in. The V and J genes are TRBV2 and TRBJ2-3, with 7 bases identical to TRBD1. The CDR3 DNA sequence: TGTGCCAGCAGTTACCGGGACAGACCCACAGATACGCAGTATTTT. Translation gives CASSYRDRPTDTQYF.